The sequence of this T cell receptor beta chain was determined in a study of Ad26.COV2.S vaccination and SARS-CoV-2 variants. Study summary: Donor had been placed in the Ad26.COV2.S arm of the COV1001 trial.

Notes on this clone: No antigen is known for it.

Treatment of the sample: roughly 19 received Ad26.COV2.S at low or high dose, single or two shots; roughly 5 received placebo; per-sample allocation not given. Samples came from day 63 after the first vaccine or placebo injection. Vaccination employed an Ad26 vector expressing the Wuhan-strain SARS-CoV-2 spike. CDR3 length equals 14 residues. Per germline, CDR1 SGHNT and CDR2 YYREEE (reference sequence). The ends were cut back, 9 bases at V and 2 bases at J, with 17 bases in the middle. Clones were sequenced by immunoSEQ multiplex PCR, and TCRdb holds only the in-frame ones, with some missing. The sample yields about 350,000 clones, roughly 85% seen once. Study observations and caveats: Substantial breadth was reportedly displayed by spike-specific CD8+ and CD4+ T cell responses after vaccination. Non-spike TCR breadth did not differ much between vaccine and placebo recipients.

The gene calls are TRBV5-4 and TRBJ1-2; tentative D call: TRBD1 (6 bases). The sequence was collected from a person between 18 and 65 years old who received the Ad26.COV2.S COVID-19 vaccine or a placebo. The sequenced sample was peripheral blood, obtained in a trial of Ad26.COV2.S vaccine versus placebo. The CDR3 nucleotides read TGTGCCACCAAGTCGGGGGGCGAGAACTATGGCTACACCTTC. Amino acids: CATKSGGENYGYTF.